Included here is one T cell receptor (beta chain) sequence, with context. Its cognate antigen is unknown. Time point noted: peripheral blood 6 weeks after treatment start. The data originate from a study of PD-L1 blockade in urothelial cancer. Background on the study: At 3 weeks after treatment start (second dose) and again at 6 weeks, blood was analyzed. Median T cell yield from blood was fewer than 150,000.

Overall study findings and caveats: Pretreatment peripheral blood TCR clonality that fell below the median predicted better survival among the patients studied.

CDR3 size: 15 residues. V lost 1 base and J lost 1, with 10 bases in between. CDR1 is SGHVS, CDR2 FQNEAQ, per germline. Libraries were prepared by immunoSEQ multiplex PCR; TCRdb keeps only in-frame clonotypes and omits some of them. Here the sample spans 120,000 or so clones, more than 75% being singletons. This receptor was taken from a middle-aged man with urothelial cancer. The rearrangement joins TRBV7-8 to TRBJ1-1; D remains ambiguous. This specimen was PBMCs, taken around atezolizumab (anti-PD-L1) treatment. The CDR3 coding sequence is TGTGCCAGCAGCTTAGTGGAGACCCAGAACACTGAAGCTTTCTTT. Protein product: CASSLVETQNTEAFF.